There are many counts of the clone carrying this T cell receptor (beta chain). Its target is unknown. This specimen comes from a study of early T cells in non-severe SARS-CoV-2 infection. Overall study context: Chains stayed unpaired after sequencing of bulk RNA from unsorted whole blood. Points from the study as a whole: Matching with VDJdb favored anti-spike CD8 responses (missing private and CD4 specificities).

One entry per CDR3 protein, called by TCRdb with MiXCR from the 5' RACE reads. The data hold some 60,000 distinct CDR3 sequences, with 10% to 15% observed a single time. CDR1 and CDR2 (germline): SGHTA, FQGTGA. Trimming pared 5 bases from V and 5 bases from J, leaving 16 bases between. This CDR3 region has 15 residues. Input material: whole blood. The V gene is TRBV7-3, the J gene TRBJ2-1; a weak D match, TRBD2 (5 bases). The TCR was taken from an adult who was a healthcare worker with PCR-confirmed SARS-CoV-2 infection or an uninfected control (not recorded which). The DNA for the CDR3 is TGTGCCAGCAGCCCCCACCGGACTGGCAACAATGAGCAGTTCTTC. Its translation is CASSPHRTGNNEQFF.